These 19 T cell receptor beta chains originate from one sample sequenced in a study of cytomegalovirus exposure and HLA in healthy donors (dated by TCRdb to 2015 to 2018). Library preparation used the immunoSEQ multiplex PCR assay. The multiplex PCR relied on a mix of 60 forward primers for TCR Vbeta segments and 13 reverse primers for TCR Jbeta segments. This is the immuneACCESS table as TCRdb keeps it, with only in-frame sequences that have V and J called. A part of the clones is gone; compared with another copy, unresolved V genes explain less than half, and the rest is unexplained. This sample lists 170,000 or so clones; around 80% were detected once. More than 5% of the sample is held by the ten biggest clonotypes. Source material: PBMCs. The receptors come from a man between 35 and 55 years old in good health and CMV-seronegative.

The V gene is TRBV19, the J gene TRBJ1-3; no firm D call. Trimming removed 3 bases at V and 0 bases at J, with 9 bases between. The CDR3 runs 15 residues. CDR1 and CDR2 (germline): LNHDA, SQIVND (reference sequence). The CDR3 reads CASSMTLPSGNTIYF. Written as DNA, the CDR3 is TGTGCCAGTAGTATGACACTTCCCTCTGGAAACACCATATATTTT.

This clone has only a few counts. The CDR3 reads CASSYYQGNTEAFF. The CDR3 region has the DNA TGTGCCAGCAGTTACTATCAGGGGAACACTGAAGCTTTCTTT. The genes are TRBV6-5 and TRBJ1-1, with a possible D match to TRBD1 (5 bases). Germline CDR1 is MNHEY and CDR2 is SVGAGI. V lost 1 base to trimming and J lost 1 base, with 7 bases between them. The CDR3 spans 14 residues.

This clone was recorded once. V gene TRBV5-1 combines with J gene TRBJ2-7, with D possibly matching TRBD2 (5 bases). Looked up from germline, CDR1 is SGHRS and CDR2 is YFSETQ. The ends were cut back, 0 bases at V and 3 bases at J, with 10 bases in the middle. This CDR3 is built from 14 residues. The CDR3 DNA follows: TGCGCCAGCAGCTTGGTTCCCGGGAACTACGAGCAGTACTTC. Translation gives CASSLVPGNYEQYF. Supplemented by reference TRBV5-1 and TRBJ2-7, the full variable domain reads KAGVTQTPRYLIKTRGQQVTLSCSPISGHRSVSWYQQTPGQGLQFLFEYFSETQRNKGNFPGRFSGRQFSNSRSEMNVSTLELGDSALYLCASSLVPGNYEQYFGPGTRLTVT.

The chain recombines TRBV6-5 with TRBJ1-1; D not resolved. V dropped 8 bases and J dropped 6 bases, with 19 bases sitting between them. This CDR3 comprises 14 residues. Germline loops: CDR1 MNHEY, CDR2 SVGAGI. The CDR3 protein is CASSRREGRPEAFF. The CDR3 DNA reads TGTGCCAGCTCCCGGCGAGAGGGAAGGCCTGAAGCTTTCTTT.

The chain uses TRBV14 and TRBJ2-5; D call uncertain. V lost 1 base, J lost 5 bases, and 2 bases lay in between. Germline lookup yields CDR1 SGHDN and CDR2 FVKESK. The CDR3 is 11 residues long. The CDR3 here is CASSQAETQYF. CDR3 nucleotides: TGTGCCAGCAGCCAAGCGGAGACCCAGTACTTC.

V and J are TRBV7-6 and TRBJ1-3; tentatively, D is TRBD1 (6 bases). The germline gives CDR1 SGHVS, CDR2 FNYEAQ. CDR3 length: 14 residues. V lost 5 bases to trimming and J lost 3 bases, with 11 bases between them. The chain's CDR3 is CASSLQGGGNTIYF. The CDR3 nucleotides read TGTGCCAGCAGCCTACAGGGCGGTGGAAACACCATATATTTT.

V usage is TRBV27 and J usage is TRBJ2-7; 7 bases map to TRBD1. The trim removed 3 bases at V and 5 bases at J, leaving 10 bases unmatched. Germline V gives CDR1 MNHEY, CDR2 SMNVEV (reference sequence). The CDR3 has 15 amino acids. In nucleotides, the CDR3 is TGTGCCAGCAGTTTTATAAGGGGGCAGGGGAACGAGCAGTACTTC. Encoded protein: CASSFIRGQGNEQYF.

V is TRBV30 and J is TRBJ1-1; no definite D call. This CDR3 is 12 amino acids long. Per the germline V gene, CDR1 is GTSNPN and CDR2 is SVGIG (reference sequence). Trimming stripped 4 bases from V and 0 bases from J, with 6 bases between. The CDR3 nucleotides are TGTGCCTGGACCCCTATGAACACTGAAGCTTTCTTT. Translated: CAWTPMNTEAFF.

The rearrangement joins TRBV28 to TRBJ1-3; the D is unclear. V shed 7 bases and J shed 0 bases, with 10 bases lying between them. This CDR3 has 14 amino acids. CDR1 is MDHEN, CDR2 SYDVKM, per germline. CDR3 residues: CASNSGFSGNTIYF. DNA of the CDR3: TGTGCCAGCAATAGCGGATTCTCTGGAAACACCATATATTTT.

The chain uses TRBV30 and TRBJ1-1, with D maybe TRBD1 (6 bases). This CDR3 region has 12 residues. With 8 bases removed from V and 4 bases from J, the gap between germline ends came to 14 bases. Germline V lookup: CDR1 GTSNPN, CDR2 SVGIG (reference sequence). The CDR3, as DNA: TGTGCCCAAGCGGGGGGCGTCACTGAAGCTTTCTTT. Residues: CAQAGGVTEAFF.

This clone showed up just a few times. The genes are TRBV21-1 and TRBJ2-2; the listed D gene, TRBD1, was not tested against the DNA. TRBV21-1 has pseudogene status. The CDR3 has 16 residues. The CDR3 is CASTPTGGRGTGELFF. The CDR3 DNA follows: TGTGCCAGCACCCCAACAGGGGGCCGGGGCACCGGGGAGCTGTTTTTT.

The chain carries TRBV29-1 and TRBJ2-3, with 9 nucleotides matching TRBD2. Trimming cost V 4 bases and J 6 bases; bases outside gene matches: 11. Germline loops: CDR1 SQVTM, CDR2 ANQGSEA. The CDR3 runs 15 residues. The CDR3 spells CSVVPAGGPGDTQYF. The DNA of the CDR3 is TGCAGCGTTGTCCCCGCGGGAGGGCCGGGGGATACGCAGTATTTT.

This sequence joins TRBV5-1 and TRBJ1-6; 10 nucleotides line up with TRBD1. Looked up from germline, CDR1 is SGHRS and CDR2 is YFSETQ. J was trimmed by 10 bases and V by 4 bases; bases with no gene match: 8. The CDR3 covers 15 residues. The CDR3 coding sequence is TGCGCCAGCAGCCTGTCCGGGACAGGGGACTCACCCCTCCACTTT. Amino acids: CASSLSGTGDSPLHF.

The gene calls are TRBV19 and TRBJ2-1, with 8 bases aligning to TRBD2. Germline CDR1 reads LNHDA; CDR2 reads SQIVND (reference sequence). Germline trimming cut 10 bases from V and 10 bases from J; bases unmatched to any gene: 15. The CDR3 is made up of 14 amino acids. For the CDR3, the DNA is TGTGCCACCCTATTTAGCGGGGCTAACGACGAGCAGTTCTTC. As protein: CATLFSGANDEQFF.

CDR3 in DNA: TGTGCCAGCAGCTTGGTTGTCGCCGGGGGGCATTCACCCCTCCACTTT. This translates into CASSLVVAGGHSPLHF. This chain joins TRBV5-4 and TRBJ1-6; the D gene is possibly TRBD1 (6 bases). The V end was cut by 0 bases, the J end by 8 bases, with 15 bases between. This CDR3 has 16 residues. Germline V lookup: CDR1 SGHNT, CDR2 YYREEE (reference sequence).

The CDR3 loop is CSVEARDIENIQYF. The DNA for the CDR3 is TGCAGCGTTGAGGCCAGGGATATCGAAAACATTCAGTACTTC. The chain carries TRBV29-1 and TRBJ2-4, with D maybe TRBD1 (5 bases). Germline CDR1 and CDR2: SQVTM and ANQGSEA. The CDR3 totals 14 residues. Between the trimmed V and J ends, which lost 3 bases and 5 bases, there was a span of 14 bases.

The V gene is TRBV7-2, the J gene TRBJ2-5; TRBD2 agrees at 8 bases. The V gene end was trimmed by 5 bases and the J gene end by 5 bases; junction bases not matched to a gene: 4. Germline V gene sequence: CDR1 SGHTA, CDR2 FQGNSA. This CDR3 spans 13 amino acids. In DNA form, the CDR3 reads TGTGCCAGCAGCGGGCAGCGGGGGGAGACCCAGTACTTC. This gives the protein CASSGQRGETQYF.

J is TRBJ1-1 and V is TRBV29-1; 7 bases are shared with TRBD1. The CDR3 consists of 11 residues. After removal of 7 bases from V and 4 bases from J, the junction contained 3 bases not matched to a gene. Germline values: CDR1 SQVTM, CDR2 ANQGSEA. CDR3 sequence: CSAHRGTEAFF. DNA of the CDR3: TGCAGCGCGCACAGGGGCACTGAAGCTTTCTTT.

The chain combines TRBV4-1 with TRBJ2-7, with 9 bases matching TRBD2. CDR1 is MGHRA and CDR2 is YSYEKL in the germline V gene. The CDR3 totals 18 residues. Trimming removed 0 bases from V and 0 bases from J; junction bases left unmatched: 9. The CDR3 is CASSQDQLAGFSSYEQYF. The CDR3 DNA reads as TGCGCCAGCAGCCAAGATCAGCTAGCGGGATTTAGCTCCTACGAGCAGTACTTC.